The sequence of this T cell receptor beta chain was determined in a study of blood T cell repertoires in COVID-19. The CDR3 totals 13 residues. From germline, CDR1 is SGDLS and CDR2 YYNGEE. V lost 7 bases, J lost 8 bases, and 16 bases lay in between. Produced via immunoSEQ multiplex PCR; TCRdb's table is partial and in-frame only. The profile shows approximately 97,000 clones, around nine tenths of them singletons. The sample was peripheral blood. The TCR sequence derives from a man aged 50-59 years with active COVID-19. V is TRBV9 and J is TRBJ2-1; a weak D match, TRBD2 (6 bases). The CDR3 sequence is CASGDSYGYEQFF. The CDR3 coding sequence is TGTGCCAGCGGGGACTCCTACGGTTATGAGCAGTTCTTC.